The 28 T cell receptor beta chains in this list originate from one sample, sequenced in a study of regulatory T cells in long-lasting Graves disease. The time point here: newly diagnosed GD, antithyroid drugs for less than 3 months. The TCR library was made from RNA extracted from PBMCs. Construction of the TCR beta libraries employed iRepertoire HTBI primers in conjunction with Arm-PCR of CDR3 regions. Via MiXCR, TCRdb re-called the multiplex PCR reads, giving one row per CDR3 protein. This table has a few hundred thousand distinct CDR3 sequences, approximately 15% appearing once. The sample was also linked to a second study, of T cells in Graves' hyperthyroidism and ophthalmopathy.

The sequenced sample was peripheral blood mononuclear cells (PBMCs), obtained at new diagnosis, from a patient treated with antithyroid drugs. These receptors all stem from a woman in her thirties or forties with Graves disease.

This clonotype was seen at least ten times. The chain recombines TRBV20-1 with TRBJ2-7; no clear D. Germline CDR1 reads DFQATT; CDR2 reads SNEGSKA (reference sequence). Trimming stripped 6 bases from V and 2 bases from J, with 14 bases between. The CDR3 length is 13 residues. The CDR3 DNA reads TGCAGTGCGAGTCGAGGCGAGGCCTACGAGCAGTACTTC. Its translation is CSASRGEAYEQYF.

This clonotype was detected ten times or more. The J gene is TRBJ2-3, the V gene TRBV20-1, with D possibly being TRBD2 (6 bases). This CDR3 has 16 amino acids. Trimming removed 0 bases from V and 3 bases from J, with 16 bases in between. CDR1 and CDR2 (germline): DFQATT, SNEGSKA (reference sequence). The CDR3 sequence is CSARDPRGARTDTQYF. CDR3 coding DNA: TGCAGTGCTAGAGATCCGCGCGGGGCTCGAACAGATACGCAGTATTTT.

This clonotype was recorded many times. This chain links TRBV12-3 or TRBV12-4 with TRBJ1-2; perhaps TRBD1 as D (6 bases). The CDR3 consists of 17 residues. Trimming cost V 3 bases and J 0 bases, with 17 bases left between them. CDR3 coding DNA: TGTGCCAGCAGTTTTACAGGGCCCGTATTTACTAACTATGGCTACACCTTC. It codes for CASSFTGPVFTNYGYTF.

This clonotype was recorded at least ten times. V usage is TRBV20-1 and J usage is TRBJ2-5, with 8 bases fitting TRBD2. CDR1 DFQATT and CDR2 SNEGSKA come from the germline V gene (reference sequence). Losses at the gene ends were 3 bases for V and 11 bases for J; bases not matched to a gene: 29. The CDR3 sequence is 19 residues long. Here the CDR3 DNA reads TGCAGTGCTAGGGAGGATGAGGCCGCTAGCGGGTCCATAGGGGGGGCGCAGTACTTC. It codes for CSAREDEAASGSIGGAQYF.

J is TRBJ2-7 and V is TRBV20-1; D call uncertain. The CDR3 runs 12 residues. V lost 3 bases, J lost 5 bases, and 11 bases lay in between. The V gene's germline CDR1 is DFQATT and CDR2 SNEGSKA (reference sequence). CDR3 sequence reads: CSASLLFNEQYF. The CDR3 bases are TGCAGTGCTAGTTTGCTGTTCAACGAGCAGTACTTC.

This clonotype came up a few times. Since a much larger clone is just one base distant, this may be a read error. V gene TRBV28 combines with J gene TRBJ1-1; 8 nucleotides agree with TRBD1. The CDR3 has 13 residues. Germline V lookup: CDR1 MDHEN, CDR2 SYDVKM. The CDR3 spells CACSSGGHTEAFF. The CDR3 nucleotides read TGTGCCTGCAGTTCAGGGGGCCACACTGAAGCTTTCTTT. Looking up the rest from reference TRBV28 and TRBJ1-1 gives the full variable domain: DVKVTQSSRYLVKRTGEKVFLECVQDMDHENMFWYRQDPGLGLRLIYFSYDVKMKEKGDIPEGYSVSREKKERFSLILESASTNQTSMYLCACSSGGHTEAFFGQGTRLTVV.

This sequence joins TRBV7-9 and TRBJ2-5; D is ambiguous. Germline V gene sequence: CDR1 SEHNR, CDR2 FQNEAQ (reference sequence). This CDR3 contains 14 residues. Trimming left V 1 base short and J 2 bases short, with 8 bases between. The CDR3 spells CASSLVQNQETQYF. CDR3 bases: TGTGCCAGCAGCTTAGTACAGAATCAAGAGACCCAGTACTTC.

V is TRBV6-2 or TRBV6-3 and J is TRBJ2-1, with no clear D. The ends were cut back, 5 bases at V and 7 bases at J, with 24 bases in the middle. Germline CDR1 reads MNHEY; CDR2 reads SVGEGT. The CDR3 length is 17 residues. CDR3 DNA sequence: TGTGCCAGCAGTCCCCGACCTGGTAGGGATGTGAGGAATGAGCAGTTCTTC. Protein product: CASSPRPGRDVRNEQFF.

This chain uses TRBV19 with TRBJ2-4, with D perhaps being TRBD1 or TRBD2 (5 bases each). This CDR3 is 13 amino acids long. CDR1 and CDR2 (germline): LNHDA, SQIVND (reference sequence). With 6 bases removed from V and 2 bases from J, the gap between germline ends came to 8 bases. The CDR3 DNA is TGTGCCAGTAGGGGGGTTCCCAAAAACATTCAGTACTTC. This gives the protein CASRGVPKNIQYF.

This clonotype was found many times. The chain employs TRBV24-1 and TRBJ2-2, with D perhaps matching TRBD2 (5 bases). This CDR3 is 13 amino acids long. V shed 12 bases and J shed 1 base, with 11 bases lying between them. Per germline, CDR1 KGHDR and CDR2 SFDVKD. The CDR3 loop reads CASARENTGELFF. The CDR3 bases are TGTGCCTCGGCCCGGGAGAACACCGGGGAGCTGTTTTTT.

The chain couples TRBV12-3 or TRBV12-4 to TRBJ2-6, with 8 bases aligning to TRBD1. The CDR3 length is 19 residues. Trimming removed 11 bases from V and 0 bases from J; junction bases left unmatched: 18. The CDR3 spells CAGERQGAAINSGANVLTF. The DNA for the CDR3 is TGTGCCGGCGAACGCCAGGGGGCGGCTATAAACTCTGGGGCCAACGTCCTGACTTTC.

There are many counts of this clonotype. The J gene is TRBJ1-2, the V gene TRBV19; TRBD1 is a possible D gene (6 bases). CDR1 and CDR2 from the germline V gene are LNHDA and SQIVND (reference sequence). Trimming removed 4 bases at V and 4 bases at J, with 10 bases between. This CDR3 spans 13 amino acids. The CDR3 loop reads CASSTGGGYGYTF. The CDR3 DNA follows: TGTGCCAGTAGTACCGGGGGCGGCTATGGCTACACCTTC.

This clonotype was observed many times. V and J are TRBV7-2 and TRBJ2-1; D might be TRBD1 or TRBD2, each matching 5 bases. This CDR3 has 14 residues. V lost 5 bases and J lost 12, with 20 bases in between. In germline, CDR1 is SGHTA, CDR2 FQGNSA. For the CDR3, the DNA is TGTGCCAGCAGCCCTGGGACGCAAACTGTCGGGCAGTTCTTC. Protein product: CASSPGTQTVGQFF.

Only a few counts were recorded for this clonotype. The chain is built from TRBV29-1 and TRBJ2-7; D ambiguous. V was clipped by 4 bases and J by 3 bases, with 10 bases between them. This CDR3 is built from 12 residues. CDR1 is SQVTM and CDR2 is ANQGSEA in the germline V gene. The CDR3 bases are TGCAGCGTTGCAGCTGGAGTCTACGAGCAGTACTTC. This codes for CSVAAGVYEQYF.

The rearrangement uses TRBV20-1 and TRBJ2-3; 8 nucleotides line up with TRBD2. V shed 3 bases and J 5 bases; nucleotides not matched to a gene: 13. The germline V gene has CDR1 DFQATT and CDR2 SNEGSKA (reference sequence). CDR3 length equals 16 residues. The chain's CDR3 is CSASGGAAGVVDTQYF. The CDR3 nucleotides are TGCAGTGCTAGTGGGGGGGCAGCGGGAGTTGTAGATACGCAGTATTTT.

The chain uses TRBV28 and TRBJ2-1, with 9 bases aligning to TRBD1. The CDR3 loop spans 17 amino acids. Germline V gene lookup returns CDR1 MDHEN and CDR2 SYDVKM. J gave up 7 bases and V 3 bases, and 13 bases lay outside the gene matches. CDR3 sequence reads: CASSFYGSGTGRNEQFF. In DNA, the CDR3 is TGTGCCAGCAGTTTTTATGGGAGCGGGACAGGGCGAAATGAGCAGTTCTTC.

This clonotype was observed a few times. A much bigger clone sits one base away, suggesting this may be a read error. This rearrangement joins TRBV27 to TRBJ2-7; D unclear. CDR1 is MNHEY, CDR2 SMNVEV, per germline (reference sequence). V was shortened by 4 bases and J by 5 bases, with 9 bases between the two germline ends. The CDR3 has 12 residues. The CDR3 DNA follows: TGTGCCAGCAGTTCCCCTCGGAACGAGCAGTACTTC. Translation: CASSSPRNEQYF.

In the case of this clonotype: A single base separates this from a much larger clone, so it may be a read error. The rearrangement links TRBV7-9 to TRBJ2-5; D possibly corresponds to TRBD1 (6 bases). The V gene lost 5 bases and the J gene lost 5 bases, with 21 bases spanning the gap. CDR3 length: 16 amino acids. Germline V gives CDR1 SEHNR, CDR2 FQNEAQ (reference sequence). The DNA for the CDR3 is TGTGCCAGCAGCCCCACCTGGACAGTGACCGGGGAGACCCAGTACTTC. The encoded protein is CASSPTWTVTGETQYF.

This clonotype was seen repeatedly, ten times or more. The V gene is TRBV12-3 or TRBV12-4, the J gene TRBJ2-7; no clear D. CDR3 length: 16 residues. V shed 3 bases and J shed 1 base, with 16 bases lying between them. The CDR3: CASSFGLVQVSYEQYF. The CDR3 region has the DNA TGTGCCAGCAGTTTTGGTTTAGTCCAGGTTTCCTACGAGCAGTACTTC.

About this clonotype: At one of its ends the junction is not consistent with the germline gene, which may arise from a read error. CDR3 sequence (DNA): TGTGCTGGTGGTTCAACTAGCGGAGGAGTAGAAAGGAGCAAAAACATTCAGTACTTC. As protein: CAGGSTSGGVERSKNIQYF. The V call is TRBV12-5, the J call TRBJ2-4; 8 bases are a match to TRBD2. The CDR3 is made up of 19 amino acids. Looked up from germline, CDR1 is LGHNT and CDR2 is FRNRAP.

This chain connects TRBV28 to TRBJ2-2; D assignment may be TRBD1 or TRBD2 (5 bases each). Germline V gene lookup returns CDR1 MDHEN and CDR2 SYDVKM. V dropped 6 bases and J dropped 0 bases, with 14 bases sitting between them. The CDR3 runs 16 residues. CDR3 sequence: CASSVIRGPNTGELFF. DNA for the CDR3: TGTGCCAGCAGCGTCATACGGGGCCCGAACACCGGGGAGCTGTTTTTT.

This clonotype was seen more than once but under ten times. The chain joins TRBV25-1 to TRBJ2-1, with 8 nucleotides matching TRBD1. This CDR3 is built from 15 residues. The V gene end was trimmed by 6 bases and the J gene end by 9 bases; junction bases not matched to a gene: 13. Looked up from germline, CDR1 is MGHDK and CDR2 is SYGVNS. CDR3 loop: CASRVDRGAHGEQFF. Here the CDR3 DNA reads TGTGCCAGCAGGGTCGACAGGGGCGCCCACGGTGAGCAGTTCTTC.

This clonotype was found many times. V and J are TRBV3-1 and TRBJ1-2; 10 bases align to TRBD1. Germline V gives CDR1 LGHDT, CDR2 YNNKEL (reference sequence). V lost 1 base, J lost 8 bases, and 4 bases stayed unmatched. The CDR3 is made up of 14 amino acids. The CDR3 is CASSQGQGARGYTF. In DNA, the CDR3 is TGTGCCAGCAGCCAAGGACAGGGGGCCCGGGGCTACACCTTC.

In this sample, this clonotype turned up a few times. The chain couples TRBV28 to TRBJ2-1; TRBD2 matches 8 bases. V lost 3 bases and J lost 5; bases outside the gene matches: 21. The CDR3 covers 20 residues. CDR1 and CDR2 from the germline V gene are MDHEN and SYDVKM. The CDR3 spells CASSFIGGSGKGRSHNEQFF. CDR3 nucleotides: TGTGCCAGCAGTTTCATCGGGGGTAGCGGGAAAGGACGGTCCCACAATGAGCAGTTCTTC.

This clonotype turned up a few times. This may stem from a read error, because a much larger clone lies one nucleotide away. The chain uses TRBV5-1 and TRBJ2-1; 9 bases are a match to TRBD1. The CDR3 sequence is 15 residues long. Germline loops: CDR1 SGHRS, CDR2 YFSETQ. This CDR3 is CASRSGTGSYNGQFF. The CDR3 DNA is TGCGCCAGCAGATCCGGGACAGGGTCCTACAATGGGCAGTTCTTC.

Ten or more counts support this clonotype. The rearrangement uses TRBV30 and TRBJ2-7; the D is unclear. The germline CDR1 and CDR2 sequences are GTSNPN and SVGIG (reference sequence). The CDR3 is made up of 11 amino acids. The V and J ends lost 0 bases and 4 bases respectively, with 4 bases between them. The CDR3 coding sequence is TGTGCCTGGAGTGTACAGTACGAGCAGTACTTC. Residues: CAWSVQYEQYF.

The chain combines TRBV27 with TRBJ2-7; TRBD2 agrees at 7 bases. The CDR3 loop spans 17 amino acids. CDR1 is MNHEY, CDR2 SMNVEV, per germline (reference sequence). J lost 3 bases, V lost 5 bases, and 16 bases had no gene match. As DNA, the CDR3 is TGTGCCAGCAGTGCCCAGGCCGTGGCGGGAGTCTTCTACGAGCAGTACTTC. Translated: CASSAQAVAGVFYEQYF.

V gene TRBV20-1 combines with J gene TRBJ2-3; D gene uncertain. The CDR3 has 12 amino acids. Germline values: CDR1 DFQATT, CDR2 SNEGSKA (reference sequence). V was clipped by 3 bases and J by 6 bases, with 10 bases between them. For the CDR3, the DNA is TGCAGTGCTAGTTTCAGGTCGGATACGCAGTATTTT. Translating gives CSASFRSDTQYF.